This T cell receptor (beta chain) was identified during a study of relationships among human T cell subsets (dated by TCRdb to the early 2010s). Study-level background: The study sequenced eight distinct T cell populations from blood: pan T, CD8 cytotoxic, regulatory, Th1, Th2, naive plus transitional, activated and memory cells.

Memory T cells were selected as CD45RA-RO+ cells with anti-CD45RO beads from the CD45RA-negative fraction. Miltenyi superparamagnetic beads coated with subset-specific monoclonal antibodies were used to isolate the T cell subsets. All T cell populations were isolated from peripheral blood. Ficoll separation of whole blood yielded mononuclear cells, and anti-CD14 microbeads were then used to deplete the monocytes. Isolated cell populations were immediately resuspended in RNAprotect reagent. Library construction relied on multiplex PCR. The sequencer was a 454 GS FLX. TCR alpha and beta CDR3 regions were amplified from mRNA by semiquantitative ARM-PCR. In ARM-PCR, tagged nested gene-specific primers were used first, and communal superprimers then performed exponential amplification. Nested primers were removed by exonuclease before the second amplification round on first-round PCR products. Sequencing of the amplicons was performed on the 454 platform, which allows millions of DNA fragments to be sequenced rapidly without cloning bias. A read was counted as effective if the read could be mapped to both V and J germline segments. Per the source publication's procedure: IRmap was used to assign reads to germline V, D and J segments, and IRmap relies on pyromap, a Smith-Waterman modification adapted to 454 sequencing errors. To filter D-beta assignments, cutoffs were set at the 99th percentile of the alignment scores obtained from simulated random sequences. CDR3 was defined as the amino acids between the conserved V-segment Y[YFLI]C motif and the J-segment [FW]GXGT motif. Repertoire diversity was estimated with a compound Poisson process model previously applied to large-scale EST data. A cross-contamination detection procedure was applied to argue against sample contamination as the source of shared CDR3s. The public reads were reprocessed in TCRdb via fastp at Q25 and MiXCR, keeping in-frame beta chains. Rows with one shared CDR3 protein collapse into an entry with the most common genes and DNA. TCRdb's processing, not the study's, gives the V and J calls here. For this sample there are 7,500 to 9,500 distinct CDR3 sequences; 45% to 65% appear just once. Approximately 5.6% of the sample is taken by the ten largest.

Remarks on this clonotype: The target of this receptor is not known. Nothing much larger sits one base from this clone, and base qualities are not available.

From cysteine to phenylalanine, the CDR3 is 15 amino acids long. Just CDR3 DNA is preserved here, 45 bases in frame from base 1. Trimming leaves V shorter by 10 bases and J shorter by 6 bases, with the junction holding 13 bases beyond the gene matches. Taken from the germline V gene (reference sequence), the CDR1 and CDR2 loops are MNHEY and SMNVEV. Study-wide conclusions, independent of this receptor: The bead-based sorting was unable to rule out the presence of a CD4+CD8+ double-positive population. The considerable overlap in CDR3s among Th1, Th2 and regulatory T cells was taken as suggesting that cell fate choices are stochastic. More than 50% of CD8+ cytotoxic sequences came from clones with more than 100 reads, while the regulatory and Th2 subsets showed few clones of that size. Across the seven subsets, no statistically significant differences turned up in V, D and J usage, CDR3 length, or N-nucleotide additions.

Input material: memory T cells sorted from blood. Taken with the paper, the label for cell subset or site translates to: CD45RA-RO+ memory T cells. The TCR was taken from a man in his forties in good health. Recombination linked TRBV27 to TRBJ1-1, with TRBD1 matching 11 junction bases. The DNA reads as follows: TGTGCCACCCTCGGCCGGGACAGGGGGGGCGCTGAAGCTTTCTTT. The translation is CATLGRDRGGAEAFF.